A selection of T cell receptor beta chains follows, all from one sample in a study of shared clonotypes between healthy human individuals. Here immunoSEQ multiplex PCR was the method, and the copy in TCRdb shows in-frame clones only, minus some. The data show about 2.3 million clones, more than 80% seen once. The sequenced sample consisted of naive CD4+ T cells from PBMCs. The origin of the receptors is a man between 18 and 35 years old in good health. Some clones in this sample may be carry-over from other donors' samples. The CDR3 runs from the conserved cysteine through the conserved F or W. The D gene is left open where the match is weak. A clone size is listed for some rows: how often the clone was seen (once, few, many), or a class if it is expanded.

abundance	v_gene	j_gene	d_gene	CDR3nt	CDR3aa
.	TRBV28	TRBJ1-2	.	TGTGCTAGCAGTTTAGCCCGGCCCATACATGGCTACACCTTC	CASSLARPIHGYTF
once	TRBV27	TRBJ1-6	.	TGTGCCAGCAGTTTCGGATACAATTCACCCCTCCACTTT	CASSFGYNSPLHF
.	TRBV19	TRBJ2-3	TRBD1	TGTGCCAGTAGGGGGACAGGGGGCAGGCATACGCAGTATTTT	CASRGTGGRHTQYF
.	TRBV29-1	TRBJ2-7	TRBD2	TGCAGCGTTGCCAACCTACTAGCGGGAGGCGCCGAGCAGTACTTC	CSVANLLAGGAEQYF
.	TRBV7-3	TRBJ1-1	.	TGTGCCAGCAGCTTAAGGGGCAACACTGAAGCTTTCTTT	CASSLRGNTEAFF
.	TRBV19	TRBJ1-5	.	TGTGCCAGTAGTCCTGTTTATCAGCCCCAGCATTTT	CASSPVYQPQHF
.	TRBV5-1	TRBJ1-1	.	TGCGCCAGCAGCTTGTTAGGGGAGTGGGGCACTGAAGCTTTCTTT	CASSLLGEWGTEAFF
.	TRBV27	TRBJ2-7	TRBD1	TGTGCCAGCGGGTTAGGGGGCTTAACCTACGAGCAGTACTTC	CASGLGGLTYEQYF
.	TRBV9	TRBJ1-4	.	TGTGCCAGCAGCGTGGGCACAGTGGCAACTAATGAAAAACTGTTTTTT	CASSVGTVATNEKLFF
.	TRBV28	TRBJ1-4	TRBD1	TGTGCCAGCAGTTCACAGGGGTTAGGGGATAATGAAAAACTGTTTTTT	CASSSQGLGDNEKLFF
.	TRBV4-3	TRBJ2-1	.	TGCGCCAGCAGCCGAGGCCCCACGAGCTCCTACAATGAGCAGTTCTTC	CASSRGPTSSYNEQFF
.	TRBV7-2	TRBJ2-2	TRBD2	TGTGCCAGCAGCTCCCGCGGGACTAGCGGAGAAAACACCGGGGAGCTGTTTTTT	CASSSRGTSGENTGELFF
few	TRBV9	TRBJ1-1	.	TGTGCCAGCAGCGTAATGGGCACGAACACTGAAGCTTTCTTT	CASSVMGTNTEAFF
.	TRBV10-3	TRBJ1-3	.	TGTGCCACTGGACAGTTCCTCTCTGGAAACACCATATATTTT	CATGQFLSGNTIYF
.	TRBV6-6	TRBJ1-2	.	TGTGCCAGCACCCCAGGGGTGAGCTATGGCTACACCTTC	CASTPGVSYGYTF
.	TRBV5-5	TRBJ2-7	.	TGTGCCAGCAGCCCATGGGATTACGAGCAGTACTTC	CASSPWDYEQYF
.	TRBV28	TRBJ2-7	.	TGTGCCAGCAGATGGGGGACCTCCTACGAGCAGTACTTC	CASRWGTSYEQYF
.	TRBV5-1	TRBJ2-5	TRBD2	TGCGCCAGCAGCAGGGGACTAGCGGGCCCCGGGACCCAGTACTTC	CASSRGLAGPGTQYF
.	TRBV15	TRBJ2-4	TRBD2	TGTGCCACCAGCAGAGACGGGACTAGCGGTAAAAACATTCAGTACTTC	CATSRDGTSGKNIQYF
.	TRBV28	TRBJ1-4	.	TGTGCCACCCGCGGGGCAACTAATGAAAAACTGTTTTTT	CATRGATNEKLFF
.	TRBV4-1	TRBJ1-2	TRBD1	TGCGCCAGCAGCCAAGGCAGGGGGCGGGAAGATTATGGCTACACCTTC	CASSQGRGREDYGYTF
.	TRBV28	TRBJ2-7	.	TGTGCCAGCAGTTTAGTCGGGGCATCTAGCTCCTACGAGCAGTACTTC	CASSLVGASSSYEQYF
.	TRBV6-1	TRBJ2-2	.	TGTGCCAGCAGTAGCATGAACACCGGGGAGCTGTTTTTT	CASSSMNTGELFF
.	TRBV18	TRBJ2-7	.	TGTGCCAGCTCACCTCCGAGCCAGGGTCGGGACGAGCAGTACTTC	CASSPPSQGRDEQYF
.	TRBV5-1	TRBJ2-5	.	TGCGCCAGCAGCCCAATACCCAACCAAGAGACCCAGTACTTC	CASSPIPNQETQYF
.	TRBV9	TRBJ2-3	TRBD1	TGTGCCAGCAGCGTCGACAGGGGCCTTACAGATACGCAGTATTTT	CASSVDRGLTDTQYF
.	TRBV28	TRBJ2-2	TRBD2	TGTGCCAGCCTCGACAGGCGAGCGGGGGACGGGGAGCTGTTTTTT	CASLDRRAGDGELFF
.	TRBV5-6	TRBJ2-5	.	TGTGCCAGCAGCTTGGGGATCCCTCGGGGGACCCAGTACTTC	CASSLGIPRGTQYF
.	TRBV6-5	TRBJ1-1	TRBD1	TGTGCCAGCAGTTTAGGGGGCGCGACTGAAGCTTTCTTT	CASSLGGATEAFF
.	TRBV27	TRBJ2-1	.	TGTGCCAGCAGTTTAGGGGGTCGAGGGGGCTCCTACAATGAGCAGTTCTTC	CASSLGGRGGSYNEQFF
once	TRBV4-2	TRBJ2-7	TRBD2	TGTGCCAGCAGCCGCGGGGGGGGAGCTTCTTACTCCTACGAGCAGTACTTC	CASSRGGGASYSYEQYF
few	TRBV27	TRBJ2-7	TRBD2	TGTGCCAGCAGTTCCAGACTAGCGGGAGGGCCCTACGAGCAGTACTTC	CASSSRLAGGPYEQYF
.	TRBV11-3	TRBJ2-5	.	TGTGCCAGCAGCTTAGACAGATCCCAAGAGACCCAGTACTTC	CASSLDRSQETQYF
.	TRBV28	TRBJ2-2	TRBD1	TGTGCCAGCAGTCCTCCGGGACAGGGGGCGGGCGGGGAGCTGTTTTTT	CASSPPGQGAGGELFF
.	TRBV10-2	TRBJ1-1	.	TGCGCCACCACCCCAATGCAGATGGGCACTGAAGCTTTCTTT	CATTPMQMGTEAFF
.	TRBV16	TRBJ2-7	.	TGTGCCAGCAGCCCATCGTCGGGGCAGTACTTC	CASSPSSGQYF
.	TRBV4-2	TRBJ1-2	TRBD1	TGTGCCAGCAGCCCAGGGGGCGACTATGGCTACACCTTC	CASSPGGDYGYTF
.	TRBV7-2	TRBJ1-2	TRBD1	TGTGCCAGCAGCTTCGGCTCAGGGACAGCGAACTATGGCTACACCTTC	CASSFGSGTANYGYTF
.	TRBV19	TRBJ1-5	.	TGTGCCAGTAGTAACCCGGGTCGGGATCAGCCCCAGCATTTT	CASSNPGRDQPQHF
.	TRBV28	TRBJ2-3	TRBD2	TGTGCCAGCAGTTTGGTGGGGAAAGGGGCGGGAGCGTCAGATACGCAGTATTTT	CASSLVGKGAGASDTQYF
once	TRBV7-3	TRBJ2-1	TRBD2	TGTGCCAGCAGCAAACTAGCGGGAGTGGTCAATGAGCAGTTCTTC	CASSKLAGVVNEQFF
.	TRBV6-5	TRBJ1-2	TRBD1	TGTGCCAGCAGTATCCGGACAGGGCTTTTTGGCTACACCTTC	CASSIRTGLFGYTF
.	TRBV7-3	TRBJ2-2	TRBD2	TGTGCCAGCAGCCCCTGGAGTAGCGGGACCGGGGAGCTGTTTTTT	CASSPWSSGTGELFF